What follows is one T cell receptor (beta chain) and its context. Its antigen is currently unknown. These data originate in a study of blood T cells in healthy people across ages. General study points: Comparison with aged donors showed that long-lived donors had more naive CD4+ cells and higher diversity.

V was pared by 6 bases and J by 1 base, with 15 bases between. The CDR3 sequence is 15 residues long. The germline V gene encodes CDR1 MNHNS and CDR2 SASEGT. A sample-barcoded 5' primer and a J-beta primer mix were used in a second PCR of roughly 6 to 12 cycles. TCRdb analysed the 5' RACE reads with MiXCR anew, one entry per CDR3 protein. The sample carries over a million distinct CDR3 sequences, 35% to 45% recorded once. The receptor's source is a woman younger than 30 in good health. Sequences were obtained from blood. V and J are TRBV6-1 and TRBJ1-1; the D gene is possibly TRBD1 (5 bases). In nucleotides, the CDR3 is TGTGCCAGCAGCAAAGGGACCGACCGGAACACTGAAGCTTTCTTT. Translated, it gives CASSKGTDRNTEAFF.